This T cell receptor (beta chain) was found in a study of early T cells in non-severe SARS-CoV-2 infection. V shed 4 bases and J 8 bases; nucleotides not matched to a gene: 5. Germline V gene data show CDR1 as SEHNR and CDR2 as FQNEAQ (reference sequence). The CDR3 sequence is 15 residues long. This clonotype was counted only a few times. TCRdb ran MiXCR on the 5' RACE reads and lists one entry per CDR3 protein. This table holds 70,000 to 80,000 distinct CDR3 sequences, approximately 13% found once. Material: whole blood, obtained at baseline. The TCR comes from an adult who was a healthcare worker with PCR-confirmed SARS-CoV-2 infection or an uninfected control (not recorded which). The chain links TRBV7-9 to TRBJ2-1; TRBD2 agrees at 13 bases. The CDR3 loop is CASSYTSGGAHEQFF. CDR3 bases: TGTGCCAGCAGCTATACTAGCGGGGGGGCCCATGAGCAGTTCTTC.